This T cell receptor (beta chain) was found in a study of cytomegalovirus exposure and HLA in healthy donors. Study-wide background: Falling in the Caucasian-associated ancestry cluster were about 80% of under 500 genotyped donors.

The J segment lost 7 bases and the V segment lost 1 base, leaving 3 bases of the junction unmatched. Germline lookup yields CDR1 SGDLS and CDR2 YYNGEE. The CDR3 runs 16 residues. PCR used 60 Vbeta primers and 13 Jbeta primers. Profiling relied on immunoSEQ multiplex PCR, and the TCRdb table lists in-frame clones only, not all of them. The sample yields around 150,000 clones, 75% to 80% seen once. This chain joins TRBV9 and TRBJ2-1; 15 nucleotides agree with TRBD2. Specimen: PBMCs. The receptor was isolated from a woman aged 45 to 65 in good health and CMV-seropositive. The CDR3 DNA reads as TGTGCCAGCAGCGTATCCGGGACTAGCGGGAGGAATGAGCAGTTCTTC. The encoded protein is CASSVSGTSGRNEQFF.